This entry describes one T cell receptor (beta chain). Under the authors' procedure: Scientists estimated how many nucleated cells there were by amplifying reference gene primers. Using immunoSEQ multiplex PCR, the repertoire was profiled, and TCRdb retains in-frame clones only, with some absent. V and J calls and clone size are those listed in that table; D and trimming were worked out from the DNA. Among about 130,000 clones listed, 65% to 90% were seen once. The CDR3 is 14 amino acids. With 0 bases removed from V and 1 base from J, the gap between germline ends came to 7 bases. Germline lookup yields CDR1 SGHNT and CDR2 YYREEE (reference sequence). The sample belongs to a study of blood T cell repertoires in COVID-19. Study context: In each case, the material was cDNA or gDNA derived from T cells, B-cell-depleted T cells, or PBMCs.

The receptor was isolated from a woman of 80 years or more with acute or convalescent COVID-19. The sequencing sample was made of peripheral blood. J is TRBJ1-1 and V is TRBV5-4; D uncertain. The CDR3 protein is CASSLVRGNTEAFF. DNA for the CDR3: TGTGCCAGCAGCTTGGTACGCGGGAACACTGAAGCTTTCTTT.